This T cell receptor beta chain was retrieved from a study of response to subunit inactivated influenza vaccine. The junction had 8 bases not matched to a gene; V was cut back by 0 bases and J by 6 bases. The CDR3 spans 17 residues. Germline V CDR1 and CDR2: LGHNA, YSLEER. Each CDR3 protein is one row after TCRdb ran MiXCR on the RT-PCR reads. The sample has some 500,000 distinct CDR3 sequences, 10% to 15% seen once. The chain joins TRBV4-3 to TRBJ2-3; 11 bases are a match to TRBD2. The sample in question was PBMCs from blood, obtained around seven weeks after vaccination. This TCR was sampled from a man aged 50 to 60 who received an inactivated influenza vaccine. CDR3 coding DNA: TGCGCCAGCAGCCAAGACGGCCTAGCGGGAGGCGGGGATACGCAGTATTTT. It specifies CASSQDGLAGGGDTQYF.